Listed here are 20 T cell receptor beta chains from one sample, sequenced in a study of beta chain features in type 1 diabetes. Expressed TCRB transcripts were sequenced because the isolated RNA had all been reverse transcribed beforehand. Profiled with immunoSEQ multiplex PCR; TCRdb holds only in-frame clones, not every one. The table records hundreds of thousands of clones, around 68% of them present only once. Sequencing was carried out using naive CD4+ T cells from blood. These receptors all come from a man aged 30-40 years in good health.

The DNA of the CDR3 is TGTGCCAGCAGCGTAGAGGCCACCACCCTCCCCCAGCATTTT. It encodes CASSVEATTLPQHF. The gene calls are TRBV9 and TRBJ1-5; D is uncertain. The V and J ends lost 0 bases and 10 bases respectively, with 14 bases between them. There are 14 residues in the CDR3. Germline-derived CDR1 and CDR2 are SGDLS and YYNGEE.

This clone was picked up a small number of times. The rearrangement joins TRBV6-5 to TRBJ2-1; D unclear. Germline-derived CDR1 and CDR2 are MNHEY and SVGAGI. V gave up 8 bases and J gave up 4 bases, with 6 bases separating them. The CDR3 loop spans 11 amino acids. The CDR3 DNA follows: TGTGCCAGCGCTTATTACAATGAGCAGTTCTTC. Translated: CASAYYNEQFF.

The chain couples TRBV27 to TRBJ2-1, with TRBD2 matching 10 bases. Germline V gene lookup returns CDR1 MNHEY and CDR2 SMNVEV (reference sequence). CDR3 length equals 15 residues. The V segment lost 1 base and the J segment 3 bases; nucleotides outside the gene matches: 0. The CDR3 bases are TGTGCCAGCAGTTTATGGACTAGCGGCTACAATGAGCAGTTCTTC. Translation gives CASSLWTSGYNEQFF.

This chain links TRBV5-1 with TRBJ2-2; D not certain. V was cut by 0 bases and J by 3 bases, with 9 bases left in between. The CDR3 has 15 amino acids. CDR1 is SGHRS, CDR2 YFSETQ, per germline. CDR3 amino acids: CASSLVRRDTGELFF. DNA for the CDR3: TGCGCCAGCAGCTTGGTGCGAAGGGACACCGGGGAGCTGTTTTTT.

The chain employs TRBV7-8 and TRBJ2-1; 9 bases line up with TRBD2. CDR3 length equals 17 residues. The J segment lost 1 base and the V segment lost 5 bases, leaving 9 bases of the junction unmatched. The V gene's germline CDR1 is SGHVS and CDR2 FQNEAQ. CDR3 DNA: TGTGCCAGCAGCATCCCTAGCGGGATTCGGTCCTACAATGAGCAGTTCTTC. Its protein product is CASSIPSGIRSYNEQFF.

The chain joins TRBV15 to TRBJ2-5; possibly TRBD2 for D (5 bases). Trimming removed 0 bases at V and 2 bases at J, with 16 bases between. CDR1 is LNHNV and CDR2 is YYDKDF in the germline V gene (reference sequence). This CDR3 has 17 residues. The CDR3 DNA sequence: TGTGCCACCAGCAGAGATGGTTTTAGGCTAGCTCAAGAGACCCAGTACTTC. It encodes CATSRDGFRLAQETQYF.

The V and J genes are TRBV29-1 and TRBJ1-1; tentative D call: TRBD1 (5 bases). CDR3 length: 12 residues. Deletions cut 7 bases from V and 3 bases from J, with 12 bases between. Germline V gene sequence: CDR1 SQVTM, CDR2 ANQGSEA. CDR3 nucleotide sequence: TGCAGCGACTCCCAGGGCCACACTGAAGCTTTCTTT. This encodes CSDSQGHTEAFF.

V usage is TRBV7-9 and J usage is TRBJ2-2; 10 bases fit TRBD1. The V and J ends lost 4 bases and 4 bases, in that order; junction bases with no gene match: 6. CDR1 is SEHNR, CDR2 FQNEAQ, per germline (reference sequence). The CDR3 is 16 residues long. The CDR3 DNA is TGTGCCAGCAGCTCCATGGGACAGGGGTTCACCGGGGAGCTGTTTTTT. Its protein product is CASSSMGQGFTGELFF.

This rearrangement joins TRBV9 to TRBJ2-3; 7 bases agree with TRBD2. V shed 3 bases, J shed 0 bases, and the junction held 4 bases outside the gene matches. The V gene's germline CDR1 is SGDLS and CDR2 YYNGEE. The CDR3 totals 15 residues. The DNA for the CDR3 is TGTGCCAGCAGCGCGAGGGGAGGGAGCACAGATACGCAGTATTTT. It is translated as CASSARGGSTDTQYF.

This clone was detected only a few times. The J gene is TRBJ2-5, the V gene TRBV4-1; 10 bases are a match to TRBD2. Germline lookup yields CDR1 MGHRA and CDR2 YSYEKL. V gave up 1 base and J gave up 4 bases; unmatched junction bases: 0. This CDR3 is 14 amino acids long. CDR3 sequence: CASSQGTSGETQYF. The CDR3 DNA is TGCGCCAGCAGCCAAGGGACTAGCGGAGAGACCCAGTACTTC.

This clone was detected a few times. The rearrangement uses TRBV29-1 and TRBJ2-3; TRBD2 is a possible D gene (6 bases). Germline V CDR1 and CDR2: SQVTM, ANQGSEA. V shed 4 bases and J shed 6 bases, with 14 bases lying between them. This CDR3 contains 13 residues. In DNA, the CDR3 is TGCAGCGTTGGTCGGGAGATTGGCGATACGCAGTATTTT. It encodes CSVGREIGDTQYF.

The chain recombines TRBV6-4 with TRBJ2-3; D possibly corresponds to TRBD1 (5 bases). Trimming removed 4 bases from V and 0 bases from J, with 11 bases in between. Germline V gene data show CDR1 as MRHNA and CDR2 as SNTAGT. The CDR3 consists of 15 residues. The CDR3 DNA follows: TGTGCCAGCAGTGTTGACAGTCCTAGCACAGATACGCAGTATTTT. It encodes CASSVDSPSTDTQYF.

This clone was detected a few times. The chain is built from TRBV10-3 and TRBJ1-2, with D unclear. V dropped 0 bases and J dropped 10 bases, with 9 bases sitting between them. Germline V gives CDR1 ENHRY, CDR2 SYGVKD. The CDR3 extends over 12 amino acids. The CDR3 loop reads CAISESKVVYTF. DNA of the CDR3: TGTGCCATCAGTGAGTCGAAGGTTGTCTACACCTTC.

CDR3 nucleotides: TGTGCCAGCAGCCAAGATCGGCTAGCAGTCAATGAGCAGTTCTTC. Translation gives CASSQDRLAVNEQFF. The chain has TRBV4-2 and TRBJ2-1; D perhaps matches TRBD2 (5 bases). This CDR3 has 15 residues. Germline V gene data show CDR1 as LGHNA and CDR2 as YNFKEQ. Trimming cost V 0 bases and J 6 bases, with 12 bases left between them.

The chain couples TRBV30 to TRBJ2-1; D remains unclear. Germline CDR1 and CDR2: GTSNPN and SVGIG (reference sequence). This CDR3 comprises 12 residues. The V end lost 2 bases, the J end lost 12 bases, and 14 bases lay between the germline ends. The DNA of the CDR3 is TGTGCCTGGAGTTCGTGGAGCCTGGCGCAGTTCTTC. Translating it yields CAWSSWSLAQFF. Full variable domain (remainder filled in from reference TRBV30 and TRBJ2-1): SQTIHQWPATLVQPVGSPLSLECTVEGTSNPNLYWYRQAAGRGLQLLFYSVGIGQISSEVPQNLSASRPQDRQFILSSKKLLLSDSGFYLCAWSSWSLAQFFGPGTRLTVL.

V is TRBV7-2 and J is TRBJ2-7; 8 bases are a match to TRBD1. Germline assignment: CDR1 SGHTA and CDR2 FQGNSA. The trim removed 7 bases at V and 4 bases at J, leaving 12 bases unmatched. This CDR3 spans 15 amino acids. The CDR3 DNA reads as TGTGCCAGCACCCCTTCCGGACAGGGAGTTTACGAGCAGTACTTC. Its protein is CASTPSGQGVYEQYF.

CDR3 sequence (DNA): TGTGCCTGGAGTGTACGGGGGGCTCAGCCCCAGCATTTT. The encoded protein is CAWSVRGAQPQHF. The chain recombines TRBV30 with TRBJ1-5; D might be TRBD1 (6 bases). Germline V gives CDR1 GTSNPN, CDR2 SVGIG (reference sequence). Trimming removed 0 bases from V and 6 bases from J, with 9 bases in between. This CDR3 is 13 amino acids long.

This clone was seen a handful of times. This chain uses TRBV29-1 with TRBJ1-2; D not certain. The CDR3 runs to 12 residues. The V end lost 6 bases, the J end lost 8 bases, and 16 bases lay between the germline ends. From germline, CDR1 is SQVTM and CDR2 ANQGSEA. The CDR3 DNA reads TGCAGCGTGCCCGGGATGATTTGGGGCTACACCTTC. Its protein product is CSVPGMIWGYTF.

The chain uses TRBV5-1 and TRBJ1-1; D is uncertain. CDR3 size: 15 residues. Germline V gives CDR1 SGHRS, CDR2 YFSETQ. Trimming shortened V by 5 bases and J by 3 bases, and 17 bases separated the two germline ends. The CDR3 spells CASRNGAGKDTEAFF. The DNA of the CDR3 is TGCGCCAGCAGAAACGGAGCGGGTAAGGACACTGAAGCTTTCTTT. Drawing the rest from reference TRBV5-1 and TRBJ1-1, the complete variable domain is KAGVTQTPRYLIKTRGQQVTLSCSPISGHRSVSWYQQTPGQGLQFLFEYFSETQRNKGNFPGRFSGRQFSNSRSEMNVSTLELGDSALYLCASRNGAGKDTEAFFGQGTRLTVV.

The chain recombines TRBV9 with TRBJ2-3; D might be TRBD2 (7 bases). CDR3 size: 16 residues. V lost 4 bases, J lost 4 bases, and 19 bases lay in between. Germline V gives CDR1 SGDLS, CDR2 YYNGEE. CDR3 amino acids: CASSPTGGRGADTQYF. The CDR3 DNA follows: TGTGCCAGCAGCCCTACGGGGGGCCGAGGGGCAGATACGCAGTATTTT. The complete variable domain, with remaining parts taken from reference TRBV9 and TRBJ2-3, reads DSGVTQTPKHLITATGQRVTLRCSPRSGDLSVYWYQQSLDQGLQFLIQYYNGEERAKGNILERFSAQQFPDLHSELNLSSLELGDSALYFCASSPTGGRGADTQYFGPGTRLTVL.